A selection of T cell receptor beta chains follows, all from one sample in a study of blood T cells in healthy people across ages. From the 5' RACE reads, TCRdb called clonotypes with MiXCR, one entry per CDR3 protein. Here the sample spans 800,000 or so distinct CDR3 sequences, 46% being singletons. The sequencing sample was made of blood. These receptors originate from a man older than 75 in good health. Both conserved end residues are part of each CDR3. A D gene is named only where the DNA matches it firmly. The size entry is marked missing in some rows and otherwise reads once, few, many or a size class.

v_call,clone_size,d_call,j_call,cdr3_aa,cdr3_nt
TRBV15,few,NA,TRBJ1-1,CATSRGSGWTEAFF,TGTGCCACCAGCAGAGGCTCGGGGTGGACTGAAGCTTTCTTT
TRBV10-3,few,TRBD1,TRBJ2-7,CAVSRKTGGPYEQYF,TGCGCCGTCAGTCGGAAGACAGGGGGGCCCTACGAGCAGTACTTC
TRBV3-1,NA,TRBD1,TRBJ2-5,CASSQGGAQGKETQYF,TGTGCCAGCAGCCAAGGGGGTGCACAGGGGAAAGAGACCCAGTACTTC
TRBV20-1,few,NA,TRBJ2-5,CSARDPTSQLKTQYF,TGCAGTGCTAGAGACCCAACCTCCCAGTTAAAGACCCAGTACTTC
TRBV12-3/TRBV12-4,NA,TRBD2,TRBJ2-1,CASTPRTRGRSEQFF,TGTGCCAGCACTCCTCGGACTAGGGGTCGGAGTGAGCAGTTCTTC
TRBV10-2,NA,NA,TRBJ2-6,CASTPTGVGANVLTF,TGCGCCAGCACCCCTACTGGTGTTGGGGCCAACGTCCTGACTTTC
TRBV7-2,few,NA,TRBJ2-1,CASSPGGRGAYNEQFF,TGTGCCAGCAGCCCCGGGGGCAGGGGAGCCTACAATGAGCAGTTCTTC
TRBV11-2,NA,TRBD1,TRBJ2-1,CASSSGQGLFNEQFF,TGTGCCAGCAGCTCGGGACAGGGGTTATTCAATGAGCAGTTCTTC
TRBV7-2,NA,TRBD2,TRBJ2-1,CASSLVGLALNEQFF,TGTGCCAGCAGCTTAGTGGGACTAGCGTTGAATGAGCAGTTCTTC
TRBV20-1,NA,NA,TRBJ2-5,CSARDLTRETQYF,TGCAGTGCTAGAGATCTGACAAGGGAGACCCAGTACTTC
TRBV10-3,many,TRBD1,TRBJ2-1,CAISESDRGNEQFF,TGTGCCATCAGTGAGTCGGACAGGGGGAATGAGCAGTTCTTC
TRBV5-1,NA,NA,TRBJ2-1,CASSIGQTDNEQFF,TGCGCCAGCAGCATAGGACAGACCGACAATGAGCAGTTCTTC
TRBV3-1,NA,NA,TRBJ2-7,CASSQPSGAEQYF,TGTGCCAGCAGCCAACCCTCAGGGGCCGAGCAGTACTTC
TRBV30,NA,TRBD1,TRBJ1-1,CAWTLQGGWTEAFF,TGTGCCTGGACCCTCCAGGGGGGCTGGACTGAAGCTTTCTTT
TRBV6-6,NA,TRBD1,TRBJ2-7,CASRTGQGYNEQYF,TGTGCCAGCAGAACCGGACAGGGGTACAATGAGCAGTACTTC
TRBV25-1,few,NA,TRBJ2-7,CALGGFEQYF,TGTGCCCTTGGAGGTTTCGAGCAGTACTTC
TRBV12-3/TRBV12-4,few,NA,TRBJ1-2,CASGPGDAYGYTF,TGTGCATCGGGCCCCGGGGATGCCTATGGCTACACCTTC
TRBV20-1,few,TRBD2,TRBJ2-7,CSATLAGVTYEQYF,TGCAGTGCTACGCTAGCGGGAGTGACCTACGAGCAGTACTTC
TRBV3-1,NA,NA,TRBJ1-2,CASIGGNNYGYTF,TGTGCCAGCATTGGGGGCAATAACTATGGCTACACCTTC
TRBV20-1,NA,NA,TRBJ2-2,CSAASGGELFF,TGCAGTGCTGCTTCAGGCGGGGAGCTGTTTTTT
TRBV18,few,NA,TRBJ1-5,CASSPRAGGNQPQHF,TGTGCCAGCTCACCACGGGCAGGGGGCAATCAGCCCCAGCATTTT
TRBV20-1,NA,TRBD1,TRBJ2-2,CSARGDRGTGELFF,TGCAGTGCTAGGGGGGACAGGGGAACCGGGGAGCTGTTTTTT
TRBV7-2,NA,NA,TRBJ1-3,CASREGPGNTIYF,TGTGCCAGCAGAGAAGGACCTGGAAACACCATATATTTT
TRBV5-1,few,NA,TRBJ2-3,CASSLEGGRYTQYF,TGCGCCAGCAGCTTGGAAGGCGGCCGATATACGCAGTATTTT
TRBV29-1,NA,TRBD2,TRBJ2-3,CSVALTSGFTDTQYF,TGCAGCGTCGCCCTGACTAGCGGGTTCACAGATACGCAGTATTTT
TRBV14,NA,NA,TRBJ1-1,CASMRRGTNTEAFF,TGTGCCAGCATGAGAAGGGGGACGAACACTGAAGCTTTCTTT
TRBV2,NA,TRBD2,TRBJ2-5,CASKGRAGSETQYF,TGTGCCAGCAAGGGACGAGCGGGATCTGAGACCCAGTACTTC
TRBV4-2,NA,NA,TRBJ2-1,CASSPRTQSYNEQFF,TGTGCCAGCAGCCCCAGGACCCAGTCCTACAATGAGCAGTTCTTC
TRBV20-1,NA,NA,TRBJ1-2,CSAALDSNNYGYTF,TGCAGTGCTGCGCTGGACAGCAATAACTATGGCTACACCTTC
TRBV5-1,NA,TRBD2,TRBJ2-1,CASSSTGLAGYNEQFF,TGCGCCAGCAGCTCGACCGGACTAGCGGGGTACAATGAGCAGTTCTTC
TRBV4-2,few,TRBD1,TRBJ2-2,CASSQSQGDETGELFF,TGTGCCAGCAGCCAATCCCAGGGGGACGAAACCGGGGAGCTGTTTTTT